This T cell receptor beta chain came from a study of blood T cells in healthy people across ages. As concerns this clonotype: An end of the junction does not agree with germline; a read error may underlie this.

In germline, CDR1 is SGDLS, CDR2 YYNGEE. The CDR3 consists of 15 residues. Using a J-beta primer mix together with a sample-barcoded 5' primer, a second PCR was run for roughly 6 to 11 cycles. Each CDR3 protein is one row after TCRdb ran MiXCR on the 5' RACE reads. The table shows around 870,000 distinct CDR3 sequences, with about 28% occurring only once. The sequence was obtained from a woman older than 75 in good health. The sequencing sample was made of blood. This rearrangement joins TRBV9 to TRBJ2-3; D gene uncertain. CDR3 coding DNA: TGTGTCAGCAGCGTAGGAGTCCACCACACAGATACGCAGTATTTT. This codes for CVSSVGVHHTDTQYF.